This section outlines one T cell receptor (beta chain) sequence together with its context. Its specificity is unknown. The entry originates in a study of tumor-infiltrating lymphocytes in glioblastoma multiforme. Study findings and constraints: The T cells in this sample were not sorted into functional subsets. TCR plus mutation findings rest on a single glioblastoma patient.

TCR beta libraries were built from RNA through three nested multiplex PCR rounds using modified ARM-PCR. A C-beta primer primed TCRB cDNA from about 0.49 ug RNA. No unique molecular identifiers were described for these TCRB libraries. TCRdb analysed the multiplex PCR reads with MiXCR anew, one entry per CDR3 protein. Altogether 15,000 to 20,000 distinct CDR3 sequences are present, 60% to 80% being singletons, with the ten largest covering about 20%. With 2 bases clipped from V and 5 bases from J, the junction kept 7 bases outside the gene matches. Germline CDR1 MNHNS, CDR2 SASEGT. This CDR3 region has 16 residues.

This sequence was found in a male donor with glioblastoma. This chain joins TRBV6-1 and TRBJ2-7, with TRBD1 matching 12 bases. Sequencing was done on a sample of peripheral blood. In DNA form, the CDR3 reads TGTGCCAGCAGTGAATTAGGGGGACAGGGGGCCGACGAGCAGTACTTC. Translating it yields CASSELGGQGADEQYF.